Presented here are 5 T cell receptor beta chains from one specimen sequenced in a study of blood T cell repertoires in COVID-19 (TCRdb year 2020). Library generation was performed with the immunoSEQ multiplex PCR assay. In its TCRdb copy, this immuneACCESS table keeps in-frame sequences only and misses some clones. Where compared with another copy, unresolved V genes explain less than half of these, and the others have no known cause. The sample has approximately 270,000 clones on record, roughly 86% of them singletons. The ten largest clones take up around 9% of the sample. The specimen sequenced was peripheral blood. These receptors originate from a man aged 35-49 years with active or convalescent COVID-19.

The chain couples TRBV5-1 to TRBJ2-2, with 7 bases fitting TRBD2. V shed 4 bases, J shed 2 bases, and the junction held 8 bases outside the gene matches. This CDR3 is built from 16 residues. The germline CDR1 and CDR2 sequences are SGHRS and YFSETQ. The DNA of the CDR3 is TGCGCCAGCAGCCCCCGGGGGGAGGGCAACACCGGGGAGCTGTTTTTT. Protein: CASSPRGEGNTGELFF.

This chain connects TRBV11-2 to TRBJ1-2, with D perhaps TRBD1 (5 bases). The CDR3 has 16 amino acids. Germline lookup yields CDR1 SGHAT and CDR2 FQNNGV. Deletions cut 7 bases from V and 0 bases from J, with 18 bases between. The CDR3 protein is CASTRNGWDSNYGYTF. DNA of the CDR3: TGTGCCAGCACCCGTAATGGGTGGGACTCTAACTATGGCTACACCTTC.

This chain uses TRBV28 with TRBJ1-4, with D possibly being TRBD1 (6 bases). Between the trimmed V and J ends, which lost 8 bases and 8 bases, there was a span of 15 bases. The germline V gene encodes CDR1 MDHEN and CDR2 SYDVKM. The length of the CDR3 is 13 residues. The CDR3: CASAQGLEEKLFF. CDR3 in DNA: TGTGCCAGCGCCCAGGGGTTGGAGGAAAAACTGTTTTTT.

J is TRBJ2-7 and V is TRBV5-4; TRBD1 aligns across 7 bases. Trimming removed 2 bases from V and 6 bases from J; junction bases left unmatched: 8. The CDR3 sequence is 14 residues long. Germline-derived CDR1 and CDR2 are SGHNT and YYREEE (reference sequence). DNA of the CDR3: TGTGCCAGCAGCTTCACCGGGACAGCCGCCGAGCAGTACTTC. Its protein product is CASSFTGTAAEQYF.

This chain connects TRBV30 to TRBJ2-7; TRBD1 might be the D (6 bases). The CDR3 is 14 amino acids. Trimming cost V 5 bases and J 6 bases, with 20 bases left between them. CDR1 is GTSNPN, CDR2 SVGIG, per germline (reference sequence). The CDR3 sequence is CAWGRGQGLGEQYF. For the CDR3, the DNA is TGTGCCTGGGGAAGGGGACAAGGCCTAGGCGAGCAGTACTTC.